Each of the 22 T cell receptor beta chains below was sequenced from the same sample in a study of T-cell reconstitution after alpha-beta-depleted transplantation in children listed by TCRdb under 2016. The library was obtained by PCR. The sequencer listed for this sample is Illumina HiSeq 2500. To normalize quantification of the TCRbeta repertoire, the TCR libraries were built with molecular barcoding that relied on unique molecular identifiers. TCRdb ran its own pipeline on the public reads, namely fastp trimming at Q25 and MiXCR clone calling, and kept in-frame beta chains. Rows are unified per CDR3 protein, each entry keeping the most common DNA and genes. The sample has 490,000 or so distinct CDR3 sequences on record, approximately 10% of them singletons. The ten largest clonotypes hold 2% to 2.5% of the sample. This specimen's treatment or condition label, interpreted: allogeneic hematopoietic cell transplantation with graft depleted of TCRalphabeta T cells and CD19 B cells.

Material: PBMCs, obtained before TCRalphabeta/CD19-depleted stem cell transplant. Receptor source: a child under 10 years old with inherited bone marrow failure, due to receive a stem cell transplant.

This clonotype was seen many times. J is TRBJ2-2 and V is TRBV3-1; D perhaps matches TRBD1 (5 bases). Germline assignment: CDR1 LGHDT and CDR2 YNNKEL (reference sequence). This CDR3 is 16 amino acids long. V dropped 0 bases and J dropped 4 bases, with 12 bases sitting between them. CDR3 in amino acids: CASSQEWAGLTGELFF. DNA for the CDR3: TGTGCCAGCAGCCAAGAGTGGGCAGGGCTCACCGGGGAGCTGTTTTTT.

This clonotype was recorded many times. The rearrangement joins TRBV20-1 to TRBJ2-1; maybe TRBD1 (5 bases). Trimming removed 0 bases at V and 4 bases at J, with 13 bases between. Germline V gene data show CDR1 as DFQATT and CDR2 as SNEGSKA (reference sequence). The CDR3 is made up of 15 amino acids. The CDR3 loop is CSARDRRQGYNEQFF. In nucleotides, the CDR3 is TGCAGTGCTAGAGATCGAAGGCAGGGTTACAATGAGCAGTTCTTC.

This clonotype appeared many times. The gene calls are TRBV6-5 and TRBJ2-1; D uncertain. The CDR3 covers 13 residues. V was cut by 2 bases and J by 3 bases, with 5 bases left in between. Germline loops: CDR1 MNHEY, CDR2 SVGAGI. CDR3 amino acids: CASSYADYNEQFF. CDR3 bases: TGTGCCAGCAGTTACGCAGACTACAATGAGCAGTTCTTC.

At least ten counts were recorded for this clonotype. The rearrangement joins TRBV12-3 or TRBV12-4 to TRBJ2-7; D gene uncertain. V lost 2 bases and J 7 bases, leaving 15 bases between the germline ends. The CDR3 runs 14 residues. The CDR3 reads CASSLIVDSREQYF. The CDR3 DNA reads TGTGCCAGCAGTTTAATCGTAGACTCCAGGGAGCAGTACTTC.

This clonotype has at least ten counts. The genes are TRBV5-1 and TRBJ2-6; D may be TRBD1 (5 bases). Germline-derived CDR1 and CDR2 are SGHRS and YFSETQ. This CDR3 region has 14 residues. The germline V and J ends were trimmed by 3 bases and 2 bases, with 6 bases remaining between them. DNA of the CDR3: TGCGCCAGCAGCTGGGGCCCTGGGGCCAACGTCCTGACTTTC. Translating it yields CASSWGPGANVLTF. The full variable domain, its missing parts supplied by reference TRBV5-1 and TRBJ2-6, is KAGVTQTPRYLIKTRGQQVTLSCSPISGHRSVSWYQQTPGQGLQFLFEYFSETQRNKGNFPGRFSGRQFSNSRSEMNVSTLELGDSALYLCASSWGPGANVLTFGAGSRLTVL.

CDR3 nucleotide sequence: TGCGCCAGCAGCCCAAACAGGGGTCCACCCTACGAGCAGTACTTC. Protein product: CASSPNRGPPYEQYF. J is TRBJ2-7 and V is TRBV4-3; 7 bases are shared with TRBD1. Germline-derived CDR1 and CDR2 are LGHNA and YSLEER. With V trimmed by 4 bases and J by 2 bases, 8 bases remained unmatched. This CDR3 is built from 15 residues.

This chain connects TRBV20-1 to TRBJ1-1, with no clear D. Trimming pared 5 bases from V and 1 base from J, leaving 8 bases between. Germline V gives CDR1 DFQATT, CDR2 SNEGSKA (reference sequence). CDR3 length equals 12 residues. CDR3 in DNA: TGCAGTGCTTTACATGCGAACACTGAAGCTTTCTTT. Translating it yields CSALHANTEAFF.

This clonotype has at least ten counts. V and J are TRBV4-1 and TRBJ2-1, with a tentative D call TRBD2 (6 bases). From germline, CDR1 is MGHRA and CDR2 YSYEKL. V was shortened by 1 base and J by 0 bases, with 25 bases between the two germline ends. The CDR3 runs 21 residues. The CDR3 sequence is CASSQVRGSERVRSSYNEQFF. CDR3 coding DNA: TGCGCCAGCAGCCAAGTTAGGGGTAGTGAGCGGGTCCGTAGCTCCTACAATGAGCAGTTCTTC.

This clonotype was seen many times. This sequence joins TRBV28 and TRBJ2-1, with D unclear. V lost 6 bases, J lost 5 bases, and 5 bases lay in between. The CDR3 is 11 residues long. The V gene's germline CDR1 is MDHEN and CDR2 SYDVKM. In DNA, the CDR3 is TGTGCCAGCAGCCATCACAATGAGCAGTTCTTC. It is translated as CASSHHNEQFF.

This clonotype was recorded at least ten times. The rearrangement uses TRBV29-1 and TRBJ2-1; TRBD2 aligns across 8 bases. The J segment lost 6 bases and the V segment lost 2 bases, leaving 3 bases of the junction unmatched. Germline V lookup: CDR1 SQVTM, CDR2 ANQGSEA. CDR3 length: 13 amino acids. The chain's CDR3 is CSVESGRANEQFF. CDR3 DNA sequence: TGCAGCGTTGAATCCGGGAGGGCCAATGAGCAGTTCTTC.

This clonotype occurred many times. The chain employs TRBV7-8 and TRBJ2-2; 14 positions match TRBD2. The V gene end was trimmed by 4 bases and the J gene end by 8 bases; junction bases not matched to a gene: 9. The length of the CDR3 is 17 residues. Germline V CDR1 and CDR2: SGHVS, FQNEAQ. The CDR3 DNA reads as TGTGCCAGCAGCTCTTACAGACTAGCGGGAGGGCGGGGGGAGCTGTTTTTT. Translating it yields CASSSYRLAGGRGELFF.

This clonotype was seen at least ten times. This chain links TRBV5-1 with TRBJ2-1; TRBD2 aligns across 12 bases. CDR1 is SGHRS and CDR2 is YFSETQ in the germline V gene. V trimming: 1 base; J trimming: 4 bases; junction bases outside the gene matches: 3. CDR3 length: 16 residues. CDR3: CASSLRTSGAYNEQFF. The CDR3 DNA reads as TGCGCCAGCAGCTTGCGGACTAGCGGGGCTTACAATGAGCAGTTCTTC.

Many counts were recorded for this clonotype. The chain recombines TRBV12-3 or TRBV12-4 with TRBJ2-7; D perhaps matches TRBD1 (5 bases). V was clipped by 6 bases and J by 3 bases, with 18 bases between them. There are 15 residues in the CDR3. The CDR3 DNA is TGTGCCAGCAGCATGGACAAGGGGCATTACTACGAGCAGTACTTC. It is translated as CASSMDKGHYYEQYF.

This clonotype was detected ten times or more. The V call is TRBV5-1, the J call TRBJ2-2; D is unclear. V dropped 4 bases and J dropped 0 bases, with 16 bases sitting between them. The CDR3 consists of 17 residues. CDR1 and CDR2 from the germline V gene are SGHRS and YFSETQ. The CDR3 here is CASSPAPRTANTGELFF. The CDR3 region has the DNA TGCGCCAGCAGCCCCGCCCCCCGGACCGCGAACACCGGGGAGCTGTTTTTT.

The rearrangement uses TRBV27 and TRBJ2-7; tentatively, D is TRBD1 (5 bases). The CDR3 sequence is 15 residues long. CDR1 is MNHEY and CDR2 is SMNVEV in the germline V gene (reference sequence). Trimming took off 6 bases at V and 2 bases at J, with 17 bases between the two ends. Written as DNA, the CDR3 is TGTGCCAGCAGCTACGCCAAGGGGCTCGCCTACGAGCAGTACTTC. This encodes CASSYAKGLAYEQYF.

The chain carries TRBV5-4 and TRBJ1-1, with 10 bases that match TRBD1. Looked up from germline, CDR1 is SGHNT and CDR2 is YYREEE (reference sequence). The CDR3 runs 15 residues. V trimming: 5 bases; J trimming: 3 bases; junction bases outside the gene matches: 7. The CDR3 reads CASSRKTGGYTEAFF. CDR3 nucleotide sequence: TGTGCCAGCAGTCGTAAGACAGGGGGCTACACTGAAGCTTTCTTT.

V is TRBV18 and J is TRBJ1-2, with TRBD1 identical over 10 bases. CDR1 KGHSH and CDR2 LQKENI come from the germline V gene. The V segment lost 3 bases and the J segment 4 bases; nucleotides outside the gene matches: 8. The CDR3 has 16 residues. The CDR3 sequence: CASSPTPGQGSYGYTF. The CDR3 bases are TGTGCCAGCTCACCTACCCCGGGACAGGGGAGCTATGGCTACACCTTC.

This rearrangement joins TRBV2 to TRBJ2-1; 11 nucleotides align to TRBD2. The CDR3 contains 19 residues. Trimming cost V 8 bases and J 0 bases; bases outside gene matches: 15. The germline gives CDR1 SNHLY, CDR2 FYNNEI. CDR3 protein: CASDLPLAGDESSYNEQFF. Written as DNA, the CDR3 is TGTGCCAGCGACCTCCCACTAGCGGGAGACGAAAGCTCCTACAATGAGCAGTTCTTC.

This clonotype was picked up many times. The V gene is TRBV5-8, the J gene TRBJ1-5; D gene uncertain. Germline CDR1 is SGHTS and CDR2 is YDEGEE. V was shortened by 7 bases and J by 3 bases, with 8 bases between the two germline ends. The CDR3 totals 12 residues. The CDR3 nucleotides are TGTGCCAGCGTCGGGTACAATCAGCCCCAGCATTTT. This translates into CASVGYNQPQHF.

Many counts were recorded for this clonotype. The rearrangement links TRBV29-1 to TRBJ2-5; D ambiguous. Germline V CDR1 and CDR2: SQVTM, ANQGSEA. Deletions cut 3 bases from V and 1 base from J, with 6 bases between. The CDR3 runs to 12 residues. The CDR3, as DNA: TGCAGCGTTGACAGAATCCAAGAGACCCAGTACTTC. It translates to CSVDRIQETQYF.

This clonotype has at least ten counts. The CDR3 bases are TGCGCCAGCAGCCGAGGACTAGCGGGCCTCACAGATACGCAGTATTTT. This translates into CASSRGLAGLTDTQYF. The genes are TRBV4-3 and TRBJ2-3; 11 bases line up with TRBD2. Germline values: CDR1 LGHNA, CDR2 YSLEER. The CDR3 spans 16 residues. The J segment lost 2 bases and the V segment lost 4 bases, leaving 5 bases of the junction unmatched.

This clonotype was counted many times. This sequence joins TRBV29-1 and TRBJ1-3; no definite D call. The CDR3 is made up of 13 amino acids. Germline CDR1 and CDR2: SQVTM and ANQGSEA. V lost 7 bases, J lost 0 bases, and 10 bases lay in between. DNA for the CDR3: TGCAGCGCATACCGGGACTCTGGAAACACCATATATTTT. Encoded protein: CSAYRDSGNTIYF.